The 23 T cell receptor beta chains in this list originate from one sample, sequenced in a study of OX40 agonist ivuxolimab in advanced cancers. TCRdb's table, derived via immunoSEQ multiplex PCR, lists solely in-frame clones and lacks some. Of about 98,000 clones listed, about 88% are singletons. The sample in question was CD4+ or CD8+ T cells sorted from blood, obtained in a trial of the OX40 agonist ivuxolimab. The source is an adult with an advanced solid tumor such as melanoma, head and neck, liver or kidney cancer.

The chain combines TRBV7-8 with TRBJ2-4, with 9 bases identical to TRBD2. The length of the CDR3 is 18 residues. Germline CDR1 is SGHVS and CDR2 is FQNEAQ. J was trimmed by 0 bases and V by 5 bases; bases with no gene match: 11. In DNA, the CDR3 is TGTGCCAGCAGCCCAGGGCGGGAGGGCCTGGAAGCCAAAAACATTCAGTACTTC. This translates into CASSPGREGLEAKNIQYF.

The rearrangement uses TRBV11-2 and TRBJ1-1; D remains ambiguous. V lost 5 bases and J 10 bases, leaving 14 bases between the germline ends. Germline V gene data show CDR1 as SGHAT and CDR2 as FQNNGV. The CDR3 sequence is 12 residues long. This CDR3 is CASSAPEDSAFF. The CDR3 nucleotides read TGTGCCAGCAGCGCTCCGGAGGATTCAGCTTTCTTT.

V and J are TRBV5-1 and TRBJ2-2; TRBD1 aligns across 10 bases. This CDR3 comprises 18 residues. The germline V gene has CDR1 SGHRS and CDR2 YFSETQ. With V trimmed by 0 bases and J by 3 bases, 8 bases remained unmatched. The CDR3 loop reads CASSLASGGQGYTGELFF. CDR3 nucleotides: TGCGCCAGCAGCTTGGCCTCGGGGGGACAGGGGTACACCGGGGAGCTGTTTTTT.

This chain connects TRBV6-7 to TRBJ2-6; tentative D call: TRBD1 (6 bases). TRBV6-7 is labeled an ORF, and its function is uncertain. V lost 3 bases and J lost 0, with 21 bases in between. The CDR3 runs to 20 residues. Here the CDR3 reads CASSYSGTPIRNSGANVLTF. In nucleotides, the CDR3 is TGTGCCAGCAGTTATTCCGGGACACCGATAAGGAACTCTGGGGCCAACGTCCTGACTTTC.

This chain uses TRBV19 with TRBJ2-5; maybe TRBD2 (5 bases). Trimming removed 5 bases from V and 4 bases from J, with 17 bases in between. This CDR3 comprises 15 residues. Germline assignment: CDR1 LNHDA and CDR2 SQIVND (reference sequence). CDR3 loop: CASSVGISSGETQYF. In DNA form, the CDR3 reads TGTGCCAGTAGTGTCGGGATTAGCAGCGGAGAGACCCAGTACTTC.

CDR3 nucleotide sequence: TGTGCCTGGAGTACGCCGGACAGGCTCAATTCACCCCTCCACTTT. This codes for CAWSTPDRLNSPLHF. The rearrangement uses TRBV30 and TRBJ1-6; TRBD1 aligns across 7 bases. V dropped 2 bases and J dropped 7; count of bases not matched to a gene: 8. This CDR3 spans 15 amino acids. Germline CDR1 GTSNPN, CDR2 SVGIG (reference sequence).

This clone was seen a single time. This chain joins TRBV12-5 and TRBJ2-1; D is unresolved. The CDR3 runs to 14 residues. V lost 6 bases and J lost 1, with 10 bases in between. The germline V gene has CDR1 LGHNT and CDR2 FRNRAP. The CDR3 region has the DNA TGTGCTAGTGGGCCCGTGGGGTCCTACAATGAGCAGTTCTTC. Amino acids: CASGPVGSYNEQFF. Together with reference TRBV12-5 and TRBJ2-1, the CDR3 gives the full variable domain: DARVTQTPRHKVTEMGQEVTMRCQPILGHNTVFWYRQTMMQGLELLAYFRNRAPLDDSGMPKDRFSAEMPDATLATLKIQPSEPRDSAVYFCASGPVGSYNEQFFGPGTRLTVL.

The chain has TRBV7-7 and TRBJ2-5, with D unclear. Germline V lookup: CDR1 SSHAT, CDR2 FNYEAQ (reference sequence). Trimming took 4 bases from V and 4 from J, leaving 7 bases between them. This CDR3 is built from 12 residues. The CDR3 sequence: CASSSVGETQYF. The CDR3 nucleotides read TGTGCCAGCAGCTCCGTCGGAGAGACCCAGTACTTC.

This chain links TRBV2 with TRBJ1-2, with D hard to call. The CDR3 length is 13 residues. The germline gives CDR1 SNHLY, CDR2 FYNNEI. Trimming cost V 2 bases and J 4 bases, with 8 bases left between them. CDR3 amino acids: CASSESQVYGYTF. As DNA, the CDR3 is TGTGCCAGCAGTGAAAGCCAGGTCTATGGCTACACCTTC. Combining the CDR3 with reference TRBV2 and TRBJ1-2 gives the whole variable domain EPEVTQTPSHQVTQMGQEVILRCVPISNHLYFYWYRQILGQKVEFLVSFYNNEISEKSEIFDDQFSVERPDGSNFTLKIRSTKLEDSAMYFCASSESQVYGYTFGSGTRLTVV.

This chain uses TRBV21-1 with TRBJ2-7; the D segment call TRBD2 is taken from the table without a DNA check. TRBV21-1 is a pseudogene locus. This CDR3 is built from 15 residues. The CDR3 sequence: CASSKGKTGSYEQYV. The CDR3 DNA follows: TGTGCCAGCAGCAAAGGGAAGACGGGGTCCTACGAGCAGTACGTC.

This chain's CDR3 is CASSTPWTVVGTDTQYF. CDR3 DNA: TGTGCCAGCAGTACCCCTTGGACAGTGGTGGGGACAGATACGCAGTATTTT. The V gene is TRBV28, the J gene TRBJ2-3; D is perhaps TRBD1 (6 bases). The CDR3 has 17 amino acids. Per germline, CDR1 MDHEN and CDR2 SYDVKM. Trimming stripped 5 bases from V and 3 bases from J, with 21 bases between. Variable domain in full (rest from reference TRBV28 and TRBJ2-3): DVKVTQSSRYLVKRTGEKVFLECVQDMDHENMFWYRQDPGLGLRLIYFSYDVKMKEKGDIPEGYSVSREKKERFSLILESASTNQTSMYLCASSTPWTVVGTDTQYFGPGTRLTVL.

The chain is built from TRBV15 and TRBJ1-3; 11 bases match TRBD1. Germline trimming cut 2 bases from V and 6 bases from J; bases unmatched to any gene: 6. CDR3 length: 16 residues. Germline V CDR1 and CDR2: LNHNV, YYDKDF (reference sequence). CDR3 amino acids: CATSRSPGQGVNTIYF. The CDR3 nucleotides are TGTGCCACCAGCAGAAGCCCGGGACAGGGGGTAAACACCATATATTTT.

This clone was seen only a few times. V gene TRBV6-1 combines with J gene TRBJ2-1; no definite D call. The V end lost 6 bases, the J end lost 4 bases, and 16 bases lay between the germline ends. Germline V gene data show CDR1 as MNHNS and CDR2 as SASEGT. The CDR3 spans 15 residues. CDR3 sequence (DNA): TGTGCCAGCAGCCTCGAGGTTATGGGGTACAATGAGCAGTTCTTC. Amino acids: CASSLEVMGYNEQFF.

In DNA, the CDR3 is TGTGCCAGCAGAGCGGGACATTCAAACACTGAAGCTTTCTTT. Translating gives CASRAGHSNTEAFF. The chain recombines TRBV2 with TRBJ1-1, with D possibly being TRBD1 (6 bases). This CDR3 region has 14 residues. Trimming removed 6 bases at V and 2 bases at J, with 13 bases between. Per germline, CDR1 SNHLY and CDR2 FYNNEI. The full variable domain, in which reference TRBV2 and TRBJ1-1 provide the parts outside the CDR3, is EPEVTQTPSHQVTQMGQEVILRCVPISNHLYFYWYRQILGQKVEFLVSFYNNEISEKSEIFDDQFSVERPDGSNFTLKIRSTKLEDSAMYFCASRAGHSNTEAFFGQGTRLTVV.

The chain carries TRBV7-9 and TRBJ2-3; the D gene is possibly TRBD2 (5 bases). Trimming removed 2 bases from V and 0 bases from J, with 9 bases in between. Germline-derived CDR1 and CDR2 are SEHNR and FQNEAQ (reference sequence). CDR3 length: 15 amino acids. CDR3 in DNA: TGTGCCAGCAGCTTAACGGAGGCTAGCACAGATACGCAGTATTTT. Translated: CASSLTEASTDTQYF.

The rearrangement joins TRBV4-1 to TRBJ2-7; D is unresolved. This CDR3 has 14 residues. V lost 3 bases to trimming and J lost 6 bases, with 15 bases between them. The germline CDR1 and CDR2 sequences are MGHRA and YSYEKL. This chain's CDR3 is CASSQPVQRSEQYF. In DNA, the CDR3 is TGCGCCAGCAGCCAGCCCGTCCAGAGGAGCGAGCAGTACTTC.

This chain connects TRBV5-6 to TRBJ1-1, with 7 bases fitting TRBD1. CDR1 is SGHDT, CDR2 YYEEEE, per germline. V shed 5 bases, J shed 0 bases, and the junction held 10 bases outside the gene matches. This CDR3 is 16 amino acids long. Written as DNA, the CDR3 is TGTGCCAGCAGAACCGGGACAGCCTTGATGAACACTGAAGCTTTCTTT. The encoded protein is CASRTGTALMNTEAFF.

Turning to this clone: Sequence at one end of the junction differs from germline and may be a read error. The gene calls are TRBV11-3 and TRBJ2-3; possible D gene TRBD2, 5 bases. This CDR3 comprises 14 residues. The germline gives CDR1 SGHNT, CDR2 YENEEA. CDR3 in amino acids: CASSFSGSRDTQYF. The CDR3, as DNA: TGTGCCAGCAGCTTCTCGGGGAGCAGAGATACGCAGTATTTT.

The CDR3: CASIPSTGFGNTIYF. CDR3 bases: TGTGCCAGCATCCCCTCGACAGGGTTCGGAAACACCATATATTTT. The chain joins TRBV6-5 to TRBJ1-3; 7 positions match TRBD1. CDR3 length: 15 residues. With V trimmed by 7 bases and J by 4 bases, 10 bases remained unmatched. Looked up from germline, CDR1 is MNHEY and CDR2 is SVGAGI.

The chain recombines TRBV4-3 with TRBJ2-1, with D maybe TRBD2 (5 bases). With 4 bases removed from V and 9 bases from J, the gap between germline ends came to 10 bases. Germline values: CDR1 LGHNA, CDR2 YSLEER. The CDR3 has 12 residues. CDR3 region: CASSPSRGEQFF. For the CDR3, the DNA is TGCGCCAGCAGCCCCTCTCGGGGTGAGCAGTTCTTC.

This chain uses TRBV27 with TRBJ1-5; TRBD1 matches at 8 bases. Losses at the gene ends were 5 bases for V and 1 base for J; bases not matched to a gene: 4. Looked up from germline, CDR1 is MNHEY and CDR2 is SMNVEV (reference sequence). The CDR3 covers 15 residues. CDR3 sequence: CASSPGQGSNQPQHF. CDR3 sequence (DNA): TGTGCCAGCAGTCCCGGACAGGGAAGCAATCAGCCCCAGCATTTT.

The genes are TRBV28 and TRBJ1-3, with a possible D match to TRBD1 (5 bases). V dropped 3 bases and J dropped 0 bases, with 6 bases sitting between them. Germline V lookup: CDR1 MDHEN, CDR2 SYDVKM. The CDR3 sequence is 14 residues long. In nucleotides, the CDR3 is TGTGCCAGCAGTTTCGACAGCTCTGGAAACACCATATATTTT. Amino acid sequence: CASSFDSSGNTIYF. The complete variable domain, with remaining parts taken from reference TRBV28 and TRBJ1-3, reads DVKVTQSSRYLVKRTGEKVFLECVQDMDHENMFWYRQDPGLGLRLIYFSYDVKMKEKGDIPEGYSVSREKKERFSLILESASTNQTSMYLCASSFDSSGNTIYFGEGSWLTVV.

This clone was observed a single time. CDR3 sequence reads: CASMKGRDYNEQFF. The CDR3 bases are TGTGCCAGCATGAAGGGGCGGGATTACAATGAGCAGTTCTTC. The rearrangement links TRBV6-5 to TRBJ2-1; maybe TRBD2 (6 bases). Trimming pared 7 bases from V and 4 bases from J, leaving 14 bases between. Germline V gene lookup returns CDR1 MNHEY and CDR2 SVGAGI. The CDR3 runs 14 residues.